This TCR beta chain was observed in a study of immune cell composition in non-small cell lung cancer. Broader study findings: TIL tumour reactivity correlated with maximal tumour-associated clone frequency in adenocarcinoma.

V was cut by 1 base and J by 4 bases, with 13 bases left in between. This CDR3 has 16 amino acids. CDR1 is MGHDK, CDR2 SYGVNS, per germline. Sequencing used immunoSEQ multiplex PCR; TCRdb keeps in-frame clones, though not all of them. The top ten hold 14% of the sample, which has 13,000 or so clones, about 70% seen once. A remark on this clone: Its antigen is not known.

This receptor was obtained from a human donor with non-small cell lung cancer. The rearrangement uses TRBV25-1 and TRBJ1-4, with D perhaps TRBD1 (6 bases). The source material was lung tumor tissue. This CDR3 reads CASSEWSGTINEKLFF. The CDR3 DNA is TGTGCCAGCAGTGAATGGAGCGGGACAATTAATGAAAAACTGTTTTTT.